These 32 T cell receptor beta chains share one sample of origin, sequenced in a study of T cell changes during pregnancy in multiple sclerosis (dated by TCRdb to the late 2010s). Receptors were amplified or captured by the immunoSEQ multiplex PCR assay. The table comes from immuneACCESS by way of TCRdb, which keeps in-frame sequences with V and J called. Part of the clones is missing from these tables; in studies checked, under half for an unresolved V gene and the rest for unknown reasons. This sample comprises some 110,000 clones, less than 95% of them detected only once. Jointly, the top ten make up 1.5% to 2% of the sample. Sequences were derived from peripheral blood, sampled before pregnancy. The receptor set was obtained from a female donor with multiple sclerosis, enrolled in a pregnancy study.

The CDR3 sequence: CASSDGTGVYEQYF. CDR3 nucleotide sequence: TGCGCCAGCAGCGACGGGACAGGGGTCTACGAGCAGTACTTC. The chain combines TRBV5-1 with TRBJ2-7; 10 nucleotides line up with TRBD1. The V and J ends lost 4 bases and 3 bases, in that order; junction bases with no gene match: 4. The CDR3 loop spans 14 amino acids. The V gene's germline CDR1 is SGHRS and CDR2 YFSETQ. Full variable domain (outside the CDR3, taken from reference TRBV5-1 and TRBJ2-7): KAGVTQTPRYLIKTRGQQVTLSCSPISGHRSVSWYQQTPGQGLQFLFEYFSETQRNKGNFPGRFSGRQFSNSRSEMNVSTLELGDSALYLCASSDGTGVYEQYFGPGTRLTVT.

The chain combines TRBV18 with TRBJ2-7; 11 bases map to TRBD1. Per the germline V gene, CDR1 is KGHSH and CDR2 is LQKENI. Germline trimming cut 6 bases from V and 4 bases from J; bases unmatched to any gene: 5. There are 14 residues in the CDR3. The CDR3 sequence: CASSSGTGGYEQYF. The DNA of the CDR3 is TGTGCCAGCTCGTCCGGGACAGGGGGTTACGAGCAGTACTTC.

The DNA of the CDR3 is TGTGCCAGCAGTCCCCAGGGTAGGAAGACCCAGTACTTC. Encoded protein: CASSPQGRKTQYF. The chain is built from TRBV6-6 and TRBJ2-5; TRBD1 might be the D (5 bases). The germline V gene encodes CDR1 MNHNY and CDR2 SVGAGI (reference sequence). This CDR3 is built from 13 residues. V lost 5 bases and J lost 6, with 13 bases in between.

The gene calls are TRBV5-1 and TRBJ1-2, with TRBD1 matching 10 bases. CDR3 size: 15 residues. Trimming took 4 bases from V and 6 from J; bases not matched to a gene: 9. Germline V gene sequence: CDR1 SGHRS, CDR2 YFSETQ. The CDR3 DNA follows: TGCGCCAGCAGCGGTCGGACAGGGGGTGGCGATGGCTACACCTTC. It specifies CASSGRTGGGDGYTF.

The V and J genes are TRBV7-6 and TRBJ1-1; a weak D match, TRBD1 (5 bases). V lost 5 bases and J 0 bases, leaving 13 bases between the germline ends. The germline gives CDR1 SGHVS, CDR2 FNYEAQ. CDR3 size: 15 residues. CDR3 sequence reads: CASSAQTELNTEAFF. The CDR3 DNA reads as TGTGCCAGCAGCGCCCAGACAGAGTTGAACACTGAAGCTTTCTTT. Filled out from reference TRBV7-6 and TRBJ1-1, the complete variable domain reads GAGVSQSPRYKVTKRGQDVALRCDPISGHVSLYWYRQALGQGPEFLTYFNYEAQQDKSGLPNDRFSAERPEGSISTLTIQRTEQRDSAMYRCASSAQTELNTEAFFGQGTRLTVV.

The rearrangement links TRBV7-2 to TRBJ2-7, with 9 positions matching TRBD1. Germline CDR1 and CDR2: SGHTA and FQGNSA. V was pared by 4 bases and J by 6 bases, with 13 bases of the junction left unmatched. This CDR3 spans 16 amino acids. The CDR3 region is CASSSTGTGTLREQYF. CDR3 coding DNA: TGTGCCAGCAGCTCGACCGGGACAGGGACCCTTCGCGAGCAGTACTTC.

The chain uses TRBV7-8 and TRBJ2-1, with no clear D. The germline CDR1 and CDR2 sequences are SGHVS and FQNEAQ. V was pared by 3 bases and J by 8 bases, with 8 bases between. The CDR3 spans 12 residues. CDR3 sequence reads: CASSFSFDEQFF. For the CDR3, the DNA is TGTGCCAGCAGCTTTAGTTTTGATGAGCAGTTCTTC.

The J gene is TRBJ2-7, the V gene TRBV28; 10 nucleotides match TRBD1. The CDR3 length is 15 residues. The J segment lost 2 bases and the V segment lost 3 bases, leaving 4 bases of the junction unmatched. The germline gives CDR1 MDHEN, CDR2 SYDVKM. The CDR3 region is CASSLAGQGTYEQYF. DNA for the CDR3: TGTGCCAGCAGTTTGGCGGGACAGGGGACCTACGAGCAGTACTTC.

This CDR3 is CASARGGALNQPQHF. CDR3 DNA sequence: TGTGCCAGTGCTCGGGGGGGGGCGCTTAATCAGCCCCAGCATTTT. The chain recombines TRBV19 with TRBJ1-5, with D possibly matching TRBD1 (6 bases). Trimming took 8 bases from V and 4 from J, leaving 18 bases between them. Germline lookup yields CDR1 LNHDA and CDR2 SQIVND (reference sequence). The CDR3 runs 15 residues.

The V and J genes are TRBV14 and TRBJ1-6; TRBD1 might be the D (6 bases). V shed 4 bases and J shed 11 bases, with 18 bases lying between them. The CDR3 consists of 15 residues. Germline CDR1 and CDR2: SGHDN and FVKESK. CDR3 sequence: CASSPFGQRWTPLHF. The CDR3, as DNA: TGTGCCAGCAGCCCCTTCGGACAGAGGTGGACACCCCTCCACTTT.

The chain is built from TRBV7-9 and TRBJ2-5, with D perhaps matching TRBD1 (5 bases). V lost 7 bases, J lost 3 bases, and 15 bases lay in between. The CDR3 runs 14 residues. CDR1 SEHNR and CDR2 FQNEAQ come from the germline V gene (reference sequence). CDR3 sequence: CASTAIKGKETQYF. CDR3 coding DNA: TGTGCCAGCACCGCGATCAAGGGGAAAGAGACCCAGTACTTC.

This chain uses TRBV7-2 with TRBJ2-7; weak D call: TRBD1 (6 bases). V lost 5 bases and J lost 7, with 24 bases in between. The CDR3 sequence is 16 residues long. Germline V gene data show CDR1 as SGHTA and CDR2 as FQGNSA. CDR3: CASSPAGVQGLDEQYF. The CDR3 coding sequence is TGTGCCAGCAGCCCCGCCGGTGTTCAGGGGCTTGATGAGCAGTACTTC.

The chain joins TRBV9 to TRBJ1-5, with 7 bases fitting TRBD1. The CDR3 contains 15 residues. J was trimmed by 2 bases and V by 4 bases; bases with no gene match: 6. The germline V gene has CDR1 SGDLS and CDR2 YYNGEE. The DNA for the CDR3 is TGTGCCAGCAGCACAGGGGTAGTCGGCAATCAGCCCCAGCATTTT. It is translated as CASSTGVVGNQPQHF. Filled out from reference TRBV9 and TRBJ1-5, the complete variable domain reads DSGVTQTPKHLITATGQRVTLRCSPRSGDLSVYWYQQSLDQGLQFLIQYYNGEERAKGNILERFSAQQFPDLHSELNLSSLELGDSALYFCASSTGVVGNQPQHFGDGTRLSIL.

J is TRBJ1-6 and V is TRBV6-5; D is unresolved. The CDR3 contains 15 residues. CDR1 is MNHEY and CDR2 is SVGAGI in the germline V gene. Trimming left V 6 bases short and J 6 bases short, with 15 bases between. This CDR3 is CASRSWAKPNSPLHF. For the CDR3, the DNA is TGTGCCAGCAGGTCGTGGGCGAAGCCTAATTCACCCCTCCACTTT.

The chain joins TRBV5-8 to TRBJ1-2; D is unresolved. CDR3 length: 11 amino acids. Deletions cut 5 bases from V and 5 bases from J, with 7 bases between. Germline CDR1 and CDR2: SGHTS and YDEGEE. This CDR3 reads CASSRGYGYTF. CDR3 coding DNA: TGTGCCAGCAGTCGAGGGTATGGCTACACCTTC.

The chain links TRBV2 to TRBJ1-1, with D possibly matching TRBD1 (5 bases). The CDR3 is 14 amino acids. CDR1 is SNHLY, CDR2 FYNNEI, per germline. Between the trimmed V and J ends, which lost 1 base and 5 bases, there was a span of 11 bases. CDR3 in amino acids: CASSEGGGRTEAFF. CDR3 nucleotide sequence: TGTGCCAGCAGTGAAGGGGGGGGAAGGACTGAAGCTTTCTTT. Full variable domain (rest looked up from reference TRBV2 and TRBJ1-1): EPEVTQTPSHQVTQMGQEVILRCVPISNHLYFYWYRQILGQKVEFLVSFYNNEISEKSEIFDDQFSVERPDGSNFTLKIRSTKLEDSAMYFCASSEGGGRTEAFFGQGTRLTVV.

The chain couples TRBV13 to TRBJ2-3; the D gene is possibly TRBD2 (5 bases). V lost 5 bases, J lost 0 bases, and 12 bases lay in between. The CDR3 is 15 amino acids. The germline gives CDR1 PRHDT, CDR2 FYEKMQ (reference sequence). CDR3 sequence reads: CASSSGGPSTDTQYF. The CDR3 DNA sequence: TGTGCCAGCAGCAGCGGTGGCCCGAGCACAGATACGCAGTATTTT.

This chain uses TRBV11-2 with TRBJ2-2; D remains unclear. Germline values: CDR1 SGHAT, CDR2 FQNNGV. The V gene lost 5 bases and the J gene lost 3 bases, with 4 bases spanning the gap. CDR3 length equals 12 residues. Written as DNA, the CDR3 is TGTGCCAGCAGCCCTTACACCGGGGAGCTGTTTTTT. It codes for CASSPYTGELFF.

The rearrangement links TRBV4-2 to TRBJ2-7, with D possibly being TRBD1 (6 bases). There are 14 residues in the CDR3. Trimming cost V 5 bases and J 6 bases, with 17 bases left between them. Germline V lookup: CDR1 LGHNA, CDR2 YNFKEQ. The CDR3, as DNA: TGTGCCAGCAGCTTGGCAGGGGACGTCGGCGAGCAGTACTTC. Amino acids: CASSLAGDVGEQYF.

This sequence joins TRBV12-5 and TRBJ2-3; no firm D call. The CDR3 contains 12 residues. Germline CDR1 reads LGHNT; CDR2 reads FRNRAP. V lost 1 base, J lost 5 bases, and 4 bases lay in between. CDR3 DNA sequence: TGTGCTAGTGGTTTGGATAAAGATACGCAGTATTTT. This gives the protein CASGLDKDTQYF.

This clone has only one observation. The chain employs TRBV11-2 and TRBJ2-7, with 8 bases aligning to TRBD1. Germline V gene data show CDR1 as SGHAT and CDR2 as FQNNGV. CDR3 length: 14 amino acids. V gave up 4 bases and J gave up 5 bases; unmatched junction bases: 7. The CDR3 coding sequence is TGTGCCAGCAGCTCGAGGACAGGGTCCGACGAGCAGTACTTC. Its translation is CASSSRTGSDEQYF.

The chain is built from TRBV28 and TRBJ1-5; D may be TRBD1 (5 bases). CDR1 is MDHEN and CDR2 is SYDVKM in the germline V gene. This CDR3 region has 12 residues. The ends were cut back, 5 bases at V and 4 bases at J, with 6 bases in the middle. CDR3 loop: CASSGTNQPQHF. The CDR3 nucleotides read TGTGCCAGCAGTGGGACTAATCAGCCCCAGCATTTT. The entire variable domain, with the rest obtained from reference TRBV28 and TRBJ1-5, is as follows: DVKVTQSSRYLVKRTGEKVFLECVQDMDHENMFWYRQDPGLGLRLIYFSYDVKMKEKGDIPEGYSVSREKKERFSLILESASTNQTSMYLCASSGTNQPQHFGDGTRLSIL.

The J gene is TRBJ1-2, the V gene TRBV7-9, with 9 bases matching TRBD1. V shed 6 bases and J 6 bases; nucleotides not matched to a gene: 14. Looked up from germline, CDR1 is SEHNR and CDR2 is FQNEAQ (reference sequence). The CDR3 is made up of 16 amino acids. Here the CDR3 reads CASRATFKTGGDGYTF. The CDR3 nucleotides read TGTGCCAGCAGAGCTACCTTCAAGACAGGGGGAGATGGCTACACCTTC.

V gene TRBV6-6 combines with J gene TRBJ2-1; TRBD1 is a possible D gene (6 bases). V dropped 5 bases and J dropped 8 bases, with 16 bases sitting between them. Per germline, CDR1 MNHNY and CDR2 SVGAGI (reference sequence). The length of the CDR3 is 14 residues. In nucleotides, the CDR3 is TGTGCCAGCAGTCGACCAGGGGTCAAGGATGAGCAGTTCTTC. Protein sequence: CASSRPGVKDEQFF.

The chain is built from TRBV11-3 and TRBJ2-2; D may be TRBD1 (7 bases). Germline CDR1 is SGHNT and CDR2 is YENEEA. V was clipped by 4 bases and J by 6 bases, with 18 bases between them. The CDR3 spans 16 residues. CDR3 sequence reads: CASSSRGANKAGELFF. In DNA form, the CDR3 reads TGTGCCAGCAGCTCCAGGGGGGCGAATAAGGCCGGGGAGCTGTTTTTT.

The chain combines TRBV12-1 with TRBJ2-1; whether TRBD2, the table's D call, matches the DNA was not checked. TRBV12-1 is a pseudogene segment. The CDR3 runs 17 residues. The CDR3 is CASSARNRTSGSNEQFF. The CDR3 DNA reads TGTGCCAGCAGCGCAAGAAACAGGACTAGCGGGAGTAATGAGCAGTTCTTC.

This chain connects TRBV7-6 to TRBJ1-4, with D hard to call. In germline, CDR1 is SGHVS, CDR2 FNYEAQ. The CDR3 runs to 15 residues. V was cut by 5 bases and J by 7 bases, with 17 bases left in between. Written as DNA, the CDR3 is TGTGCCAGCAGCCCCGGCGGAGGGCTGGGTGAAAAACTGTTTTTT. It yields the protein CASSPGGGLGEKLFF. The whole variable domain, filled in from reference TRBV7-6 and TRBJ1-4, reads GAGVSQSPRYKVTKRGQDVALRCDPISGHVSLYWYRQALGQGPEFLTYFNYEAQQDKSGLPNDRFSAERPEGSISTLTIQRTEQRDSAMYRCASSPGGGLGEKLFFGSGTQLSVL.

V usage is TRBV2 and J usage is TRBJ1-5; 7 bases match TRBD1. The length of the CDR3 is 14 residues. Trimming cost V 6 bases and J 4 bases; bases outside gene matches: 6. The germline V gene encodes CDR1 SNHLY and CDR2 FYNNEI. CDR3 nucleotides: TGTGCCAGCAGCGTGGACAGGACTAATCAGCCCCAGCATTTT. Residues: CASSVDRTNQPQHF.

The chain employs TRBV6-5 and TRBJ2-7; the match to TRBD2 covers 8 bases. With V trimmed by 5 bases and J by 5 bases, 8 bases remained unmatched. CDR1 MNHEY and CDR2 SVGAGI come from the germline V gene. The CDR3 has 14 amino acids. The CDR3 sequence: CASSGGTSSHEQYF. CDR3 bases: TGTGCCAGCAGTGGGGGGACTAGTAGCCACGAGCAGTACTTC.

The chain carries TRBV7-9 and TRBJ1-4; D might be TRBD1 (5 bases). Germline loops: CDR1 SEHNR, CDR2 FQNEAQ (reference sequence). The CDR3 is 17 amino acids. V gave up 1 base and J gave up 0 bases, with 12 bases separating them. In nucleotides, the CDR3 is TGTGCCAGCAGCTTAGAGTGGGGCGGACCAACTAATGAAAAACTGTTTTTT. Translated, it gives CASSLEWGGPTNEKLFF.

The rearrangement uses TRBV6-4 and TRBJ2-3; 7 bases align to TRBD1. With 5 bases clipped from V and 2 bases from J, the junction kept 4 bases outside the gene matches. Germline V gene sequence: CDR1 MRHNA, CDR2 SNTAGT. The CDR3 is 14 amino acids. The CDR3 sequence is CASSTDRATDTQYF. In DNA, the CDR3 is TGTGCCAGCAGTACCGACAGGGCCACAGATACGCAGTATTTT.

V gene TRBV30 combines with J gene TRBJ2-6, with D possibly TRBD1 on 6 matching bases. The CDR3 contains 16 residues. Per germline, CDR1 GTSNPN and CDR2 SVGIG (reference sequence). Deletions cut 1 base from V and 1 base from J, with 11 bases between. CDR3 loop: CAWSGTEGSGANVLTF. The CDR3 DNA reads as TGTGCCTGGAGTGGGACAGAAGGTTCTGGGGCCAACGTCCTGACTTTC. The whole variable domain, filled in from reference TRBV30 and TRBJ2-6, reads SQTIHQWPATLVQPVGSPLSLECTVEGTSNPNLYWYRQAAGRGLQLLFYSVGIGQISSEVPQNLSASRPQDRQFILSSKKLLLSDSGFYLCAWSGTEGSGANVLTFGAGSRLTVL.